These 17 T cell receptor beta chains share one sample of origin, sequenced in a study of shared clonotypes between healthy human individuals. The method was immunoSEQ multiplex PCR; TCRdb's version includes in-frame clones alone and lacks a portion of them. The table has over 950,000 clones, 70% to 80% seen once. Specimen: memory CD4+ T cells from PBMCs. As to subset: CD45RA-negative fraction. These receptors were obtained from a young man in good health. Some clones in this sample may be carry-over from other donors' samples.

The CDR3 DNA reads as TGTGCCAGCAGCGTACGCAGCCAAACATCGAACACCGGGGAGCTGTTTTTT. Its translation: CASSVRSQTSNTGELFF. The chain recombines TRBV9 with TRBJ2-2; D is uncertain. This CDR3 contains 17 residues. With 1 base removed from V and 0 bases from J, the gap between germline ends came to 13 bases. Germline V gene data show CDR1 as SGDLS and CDR2 as YYNGEE.

About this clone: This probably arose from a read error, given a far larger clone one base away. This sample also contains other DNA sequences that code for the same CDR3. The V gene is TRBV7-3, the J gene TRBJ2-5, with D possibly matching TRBD1 (6 bases). Germline V CDR1 and CDR2: SGHTA, FQGTGA. The V and J ends lost 2 bases and 2 bases respectively, with 6 bases between them. This CDR3 contains 13 residues. CDR3 amino acids: CASSLDRQETQYF. The DNA of the CDR3 is TGTGCCAGCAGCTTAGACAGGCAAGAGACCCAGTACTTC.

The V call is TRBV7-2, the J call TRBJ2-5; TRBD1 agrees at 10 bases. TRBJ2-7 matches the DNA end more closely, so the J call is doubtful. The CDR3 has 15 amino acids. The germline CDR1 and CDR2 sequences are SGHTA and FQGNSA. The CDR3 protein is CASSLTGTGEYEQYF. Here the CDR3 DNA reads TGTGCCAGCAGCTTAACCGGGACAGGGGAGTACGAGCAGTACTTC.

This rearrangement joins TRBV4-2 to TRBJ1-2; the D is unclear. CDR1 is LGHNA and CDR2 is YNFKEQ in the germline V gene. V was cut by 0 bases and J by 5 bases, with 16 bases left in between. The CDR3 loop spans 16 amino acids. DNA for the CDR3: TGTGCCAGCAGCCAAGATGTTGCAGCTTCTCTTTATGGCTACACCTTC. It codes for CASSQDVAASLYGYTF.

The chain uses TRBV6-5 and TRBJ2-5; 12 bases fit TRBD2. Germline CDR1 MNHEY, CDR2 SVGAGI. CDR3 size: 16 residues. The junction had 3 bases not matched to a gene; V was cut back by 0 bases and J by 4 bases. CDR3 amino acids: CASSYSLAGGPETQYF. The CDR3 DNA reads as TGTGCCAGCAGTTACTCGCTAGCGGGAGGGCCAGAGACCCAGTACTTC.

The rearrangement joins TRBV9 to TRBJ1-1, with D perhaps TRBD1 (5 bases). This CDR3 region has 15 residues. Per germline, CDR1 SGDLS and CDR2 YYNGEE. The V gene lost 4 bases and the J gene lost 1 base, with 14 bases spanning the gap. CDR3 amino acids: CASSPLPGQNTEAFF. The CDR3 nucleotides read TGTGCCAGCAGCCCCCTACCTGGACAGAACACTGAAGCTTTCTTT. The full variable domain, rest sourced from reference TRBV9 and TRBJ1-1, is DSGVTQTPKHLITATGQRVTLRCSPRSGDLSVYWYQQSLDQGLQFLIQYYNGEERAKGNILERFSAQQFPDLHSELNLSSLELGDSALYFCASSPLPGQNTEAFFGQGTRLTVV.

The chain couples TRBV7-2 to TRBJ2-2, with 9 bases identical to TRBD2. The V and J ends lost 1 base and 6 bases, in that order; junction bases with no gene match: 9. The germline CDR1 and CDR2 sequences are SGHTA and FQGNSA. There are 17 residues in the CDR3. CDR3 residues: CASSLGLAGFRAGELFF. The CDR3 nucleotides are TGTGCCAGCAGCTTAGGGCTAGCGGGATTTAGAGCCGGGGAGCTGTTTTTT.

The chain couples TRBV7-2 to TRBJ2-7; D unresolved. V dropped 2 bases and J dropped 3 bases, with 14 bases sitting between them. Germline CDR1 reads SGHTA; CDR2 reads FQGNSA. This CDR3 region has 15 residues. The CDR3 DNA reads as TGTGCCAGCAGCTTAAGGAGTCCCCTGGACTACGAGCAGTACTTC. Its translation is CASSLRSPLDYEQYF.

This clone was observed a few times. The gene calls are TRBV19 and TRBJ2-7, with a weak D call TRBD1 (6 bases). Germline V gene lookup returns CDR1 LNHDA and CDR2 SQIVND (reference sequence). Trimming shortened V by 10 bases and J by 1 base, and 11 bases separated the two germline ends. The CDR3 has 12 amino acids. The CDR3 DNA reads TGTGCCACCGAGGGGGAATCCTACGAGCAGTACTTC. It is translated as CATEGESYEQYF.

Details on this clone: The identical CDR3 is also encoded by other nucleotide sequences in the sample. The chain links TRBV4-1 to TRBJ2-5, with D hard to call. Trimming shortened V by 1 base and J by 7 bases, and 7 bases separated the two germline ends. CDR3 length equals 12 residues. Germline V gives CDR1 MGHRA, CDR2 YSYEKL. CDR3 sequence reads: CASSQVGGTQYF. CDR3 sequence (DNA): TGCGCCAGCAGCCAAGTTGGTGGGACCCAGTACTTC.

The CDR3 DNA sequence: TGTGCCAGCAGCTCCAGGGGGGTTACTAATGAAAAACTGTTTTTT. Translating gives CASSSRGVTNEKLFF. This chain joins TRBV7-8 and TRBJ1-4, with 7 nucleotides matching TRBD1. The CDR3 is 15 residues long. Germline V gene data show CDR1 as SGHVS and CDR2 as FQNEAQ. Unmatched junction bases numbered 4, after V lost 4 bases and J lost 2 bases. Together with reference TRBV7-8 and TRBJ1-4, the CDR3 gives the full variable domain: GAGVSQSPRYKVAKRGQDVALRCDPISGHVSLFWYQQALGQGPEFLTYFQNEAQLDKSGLPSDRFFAERPEGSVSTLKIQRTQQEDSAVYLCASSSRGVTNEKLFFGSGTQLSVL.

The V gene is TRBV4-2, the J gene TRBJ2-1, with TRBD2 matching 7 bases. The CDR3 runs to 16 residues. The germline gives CDR1 LGHNA, CDR2 YNFKEQ. The J segment lost 8 bases and the V segment lost 0 bases, leaving 10 bases of the junction unmatched. The CDR3 DNA is TGTGCCAGCAGCCAAGATCATGGCGGGAGACGCGATGAGCAGTTCTTC. Protein product: CASSQDHGGRRDEQFF.

The chain combines TRBV18 with TRBJ1-4; 7 nucleotides align to TRBD1. Germline lookup yields CDR1 KGHSH and CDR2 LQKENI. The CDR3 runs 15 residues. V shed 2 bases, J shed 8 bases, and the junction held 8 bases outside the gene matches. CDR3 DNA sequence: TGTGCCAGCTCACCATCGACAGGGCTTCGCGAAAAACTGTTTTTT. This gives the protein CASSPSTGLREKLFF.

J is TRBJ2-2 and V is TRBV10-3; D is perhaps TRBD2 (6 bases). The CDR3 extends over 15 amino acids. CDR1 and CDR2 (germline): ENHRY, SYGVKD. V shed 5 bases and J shed 4 bases, with 14 bases lying between them. The CDR3 DNA reads as TGTGCCATCAGTCTCACAGGCGGGGTCACCGGGGAGCTGTTTTTT. Protein sequence: CAISLTGGVTGELFF.

This chain connects TRBV7-2 to TRBJ2-3; D could derive from TRBD1 or TRBD2 (5 bases each). Trimming removed 0 bases at V and 0 bases at J, with 10 bases between. This CDR3 spans 16 amino acids. The germline CDR1 and CDR2 sequences are SGHTA and FQGNSA. In DNA, the CDR3 is TGTGCCAGCAGCTTAGCGGGACCACCTAGCACAGATACGCAGTATTTT. Translation: CASSLAGPPSTDTQYF.

In DNA, the CDR3 is TGTGCCAGCCAAAGGGACAGGGACTACGAGCAGTACTTC. It codes for CASQRDRDYEQYF. The chain recombines TRBV7-6 with TRBJ2-7; TRBD1 matches 9 bases. This CDR3 has 13 amino acids. Germline CDR1 is SGHVS and CDR2 is FNYEAQ. V lost 8 bases, J lost 3 bases, and 5 bases stayed unmatched.

The chain is built from TRBV7-2 and TRBJ1-2, with D uncertain. The germline V and J ends were trimmed by 2 bases and 7 bases, with 17 bases remaining between them. Germline CDR1 SGHTA, CDR2 FQGNSA. The CDR3 covers 15 residues. CDR3 coding DNA: TGTGCCAGCAGCTTAATAATGGGGTACGGCCGTGGCTACACCTTC. Encoded protein: CASSLIMGYGRGYTF.